The 4 T cell receptor beta chains below come from one sample, sequenced in a study of T-cell memory formation after mild COVID-19 (dated by TCRdb to about 2021). Libraries were constructed by 5' RACE. The sequencer was an Illumina NovaSeq 6000. In-frame beta chains were kept once TCRdb had trimmed the public reads at Q25 with fastp and called clones with MiXCR. Entries are consolidated by CDR3 protein sequence, retaining the most common genes and DNA. In this sample the table shows about 560,000 distinct CDR3 sequences, roughly 17% of which occur a single time. Around 13% of the sample goes to the ten largest clones. Input material: PBMCs or a T cell subset sorted from them (not recorded which). These receptors all stem from an adult woman who had mild COVID-19 (a few samples of this study predate the infection). The sample titles of this study are shuffled in the database, so cell type and time point are left out; the donor was told from shared clones.

The chain combines TRBV20-1 with TRBJ2-7; 8 bases agree with TRBD2. The CDR3 spans 13 residues. V lost 2 bases, J lost 7 bases, and 7 bases stayed unmatched. Germline V gene sequence: CDR1 DFQATT, CDR2 SNEGSKA (reference sequence). DNA for the CDR3: TGCAGTGCTAGAATATCGGGGGGGCTTGAGCAGTACTTC. This sequence encodes CSARISGGLEQYF.

This clonotype was seen more than once but under ten times. The chain links TRBV7-9 to TRBJ1-1; D uncertain. The V and J ends lost 5 bases and 0 bases respectively, with 7 bases between them. Germline lookup yields CDR1 SEHNR and CDR2 FQNEAQ (reference sequence). The CDR3 has 13 residues. CDR3 bases: TGTGCCAGCAGCATCGACCTGAACACTGAAGCTTTCTTT. Amino acids: CASSIDLNTEAFF.

This clonotype was detected only a few times. The chain has TRBV29-1 and TRBJ2-7; perhaps TRBD2 as D (6 bases). The V and J ends lost 1 base and 3 bases respectively, with 16 bases between them. CDR1 and CDR2 from the germline V gene are SQVTM and ANQGSEA. The length of the CDR3 is 15 residues. CDR3 in amino acids: CSVEVPRGNIYEQYF. In nucleotides, the CDR3 is TGCAGCGTTGAAGTACCGCGCGGGAATATCTACGAGCAGTACTTC.

The genes are TRBV6-5 and TRBJ1-1; D is perhaps TRBD1 (5 bases). V lost 2 bases to trimming and J lost 6 bases, with 10 bases between them. Germline loops: CDR1 MNHEY, CDR2 SVGAGI. The CDR3 spans 13 residues. CDR3 coding DNA: TGTGCCAGCAGTTACGGGGACGCCGCTGAAGCTTTCTTT. It encodes CASSYGDAAEAFF.